What follows are 10 T cell receptor beta chains derived from one specimen sequenced in a study of shared clonotypes between healthy human individuals. Some clones are missing from TCRdb's copy, which holds only in-frame ones; the method was immunoSEQ multiplex PCR. The sample lists 400,000 to 500,000 clones, 70% to 80% occurring once. Sequencing input: PBMCs. The receptors stem from a woman aged 40 to 50 in good health. Some clones in this sample may be carry-over from other donors' samples.

This chain connects TRBV7-2 to TRBJ2-7; D might be TRBD1 (5 bases). This CDR3 region has 13 residues. CDR1 and CDR2 (germline): SGHTA, FQGNSA. V was trimmed by 3 bases and J by 2 bases, leaving 8 bases between them. As DNA, the CDR3 is TGTGCCAGCAGCTTGACGACAGCCTACGAGCAGTACTTC. It codes for CASSLTTAYEQYF. The whole variable domain, remainder taken from reference TRBV7-2 and TRBJ2-7, is GAGVSQSPSNKVTEKGKDVELRCDPISGHTALYWYRQSLGQGLEFLIYFQGNSAPDKSGLPSDRFSAERTGGSVSTLTIQRTQQEDSAVYLCASSLTTAYEQYFGPGTRLTVT.

Notes on this clone: This sample also contains other DNA sequences that code for the same CDR3. The gene calls are TRBV30 and TRBJ1-5; 10 positions agree with TRBD1. CDR1 and CDR2 from the germline V gene are GTSNPN and SVGIG (reference sequence). J lost 4 bases, V lost 5 bases, and 2 bases had no gene match. The CDR3 loop spans 13 amino acids. CDR3: CAWSGQGNQPQHF. The CDR3 region has the DNA TGTGCCTGGTCGGGACAGGGGAATCAGCCCCAGCATTTT.

As concerns this clone: The likely explanation is a read error, given a far larger clone one base away. The identical CDR3 is also encoded by other nucleotide sequences in the sample. V gene TRBV5-1 combines with J gene TRBJ1-1, with D unresolved. CDR1 is SGHRS and CDR2 is YFSETQ in the germline V gene. The CDR3 sequence is 15 residues long. CDR3 sequence (DNA): TGTGCCAGCAGCTGGGCGGTTGACGGCCTGTCTGAAGCTTTCTTT. Amino acid sequence: CASSWAVDGLSEAFF.

This clone occurred many times. The CDR3 sequence: CASSVGGRGTEAFF. In DNA, the CDR3 is TGTGCCAGCAGCGTAGGTGGCAGGGGGACTGAAGCTTTCTTT. The rearrangement links TRBV9 to TRBJ1-1; 7 nucleotides align to TRBD1. The germline V gene has CDR1 SGDLS and CDR2 YYNGEE. CDR3 length: 14 residues. V lost 0 bases, J lost 5 bases, and 4 bases stayed unmatched.

This clone was detected a few times. The V gene is TRBV30, the J gene TRBJ1-1; maybe TRBD1 (5 bases). This CDR3 is built from 13 residues. From germline, CDR1 is GTSNPN and CDR2 SVGIG (reference sequence). Trimming pared 4 bases from V and 0 bases from J, leaving 9 bases between. Written as DNA, the CDR3 is TGTGCCTGGACCACAGGTGTGAACACTGAAGCTTTCTTT. Protein: CAWTTGVNTEAFF.

In this sample, this clone turned up once. The chain recombines TRBV19 with TRBJ1-6; possible D gene TRBD1, 6 bases. Germline V lookup: CDR1 LNHDA, CDR2 SQIVND (reference sequence). With 6 bases removed from V and 10 bases from J, the gap between germline ends came to 16 bases. The CDR3 is made up of 14 amino acids. The CDR3 bases are TGTGCCAGTAGCCTAACAGGGTTGGGGTCACCCCTCCACTTT. This translates into CASSLTGLGSPLHF.

On this clone: This same CDR3 is encoded by further DNA sequences in the sample. V gene TRBV7-3 combines with J gene TRBJ2-5; 7 nucleotides agree with TRBD1. The CDR3 runs 13 residues. Germline loops: CDR1 SGHTA, CDR2 FQGTGA. V gave up 3 bases and J gave up 4 bases; unmatched junction bases: 2. The CDR3 nucleotides are TGTGCCAGCAGCTTCAACAGGGGAGAGACCCAGTACTTC. It is translated as CASSFNRGETQYF.

J is TRBJ2-7 and V is TRBV11-2, with a possible D match to TRBD1 (8 bases). The CDR3 covers 16 residues. Germline lookup yields CDR1 SGHAT and CDR2 FQNNGV. V lost 5 bases and J lost 0, with 17 bases in between. CDR3 in amino acids: CASSPDRGGSSYEQYF. In nucleotides, the CDR3 is TGTGCCAGCAGCCCCGACAGGGGCGGGAGCTCCTACGAGCAGTACTTC.

This chain joins TRBV25-1 and TRBJ2-2, with a tentative D call TRBD1 (5 bases). V lost 6 bases and J 1 base, leaving 9 bases between the germline ends. Germline V lookup: CDR1 MGHDK, CDR2 SYGVNS. This CDR3 is 14 amino acids long. The CDR3 nucleotides are TGTGCCAGCAGCAAACAGGAGAACACCGGGGAGCTGTTTTTT. Its protein product is CASSKQENTGELFF.

The chain employs TRBV11-2 and TRBJ2-1; D perhaps matches TRBD2 (6 bases). The CDR3 has 18 residues. The ends were cut back, 5 bases at V and 2 bases at J, with 22 bases in the middle. CDR1 is SGHAT, CDR2 FQNNGV, per germline. The CDR3 nucleotides are TGTGCCAGCAGCATACCGCGGGGAGCCATGAGGGCCTACAATGAGCAGTTCTTC. It encodes CASSIPRGAMRAYNEQFF.